This T cell receptor beta chain emerged from a study of blood T cell repertoires in COVID-19. As for the study in general: T cells, B-cell-depleted T cells, or PBMCs provided the cDNA or gDNA that served as material.

The repertoire was sequenced with immunoSEQ multiplex PCR; TCRdb's copy has only in-frame clones and lacks some. The sample holds fewer than 120,000 clones, 72% seen once. The clonotype was recovered from a woman aged 55-75 years with acute or convalescent COVID-19. Input material: peripheral blood.

CDR3 protein: CASSQGGGTGPDTQYF. The CDR3, as DNA: TGCGCCAGCAGCCAAGGAGGGGGGACAGGGCCAGATACGCAGTATTTT. The V call is TRBV4-3, the J call TRBJ2-3, with TRBD1 matching 9 bases. The CDR3 is 16 residues long. Trimming took 1 base from V and 4 from J; bases not matched to a gene: 6. From germline, CDR1 is LGHNA and CDR2 YSLEER.